Below are 25 T cell receptor beta chains sequenced from a single sample in a study of prognosis after radiotherapy for stage I lung cancer. It was by two-round multiplex PCR that TCR beta CDR3 was amplified from genomic DNA. For every TRBV and TRBJ gene, a specific primer was used in first-round PCR. TCRdb itself ran the multiplex PCR reads through MiXCR, one entry per CDR3 protein. The profile shows more than 20,000 distinct CDR3 sequences, roughly 47% of them singletons. Material: PBMCs, obtained before or after stereotactic body radiation therapy (not recorded which). All receptors derive from a donor at least 50 years old with non-small cell lung cancer.

V is TRBV20-1 and J is TRBJ1-2; D not certain. Germline V gene data show CDR1 as DFQATT and CDR2 as SNEGSKA (reference sequence). The CDR3 has 13 amino acids. V was shortened by 5 bases and J by 8 bases, with 18 bases between the two germline ends. CDR3 in DNA: TGCAGTGCTCCCGACCGTACCGCAGGAGGCTACACCTTC. Translation: CSAPDRTAGGYTF.

This clonotype was seen at least ten times. V and J are TRBV5-1 and TRBJ2-1, with no clear D. The CDR3 consists of 15 residues. V was cut by 5 bases and J by 2 bases, with 14 bases left in between. CDR1 is SGHRS, CDR2 YFSETQ, per germline. The CDR3 sequence: CASSSQNPTYNEQFF. The DNA of the CDR3 is TGCGCCAGCAGTTCCCAGAACCCGACCTACAATGAGCAGTTCTTC.

The chain employs TRBV30 and TRBJ2-3; 7 nucleotides align to TRBD1. The V gene end was trimmed by 0 bases and the J gene end by 1 base; junction bases not matched to a gene: 4. The CDR3 sequence is 15 residues long. From germline, CDR1 is GTSNPN and CDR2 SVGIG (reference sequence). DNA of the CDR3: TGTGCCTGGAGTGTACCAGGACAGGGCACAGATACGCAGTATTTT. Its protein is CAWSVPGQGTDTQYF.

The rearrangement joins TRBV27 to TRBJ2-7; 7 nucleotides align to TRBD2. Germline CDR1 is MNHEY and CDR2 is SMNVEV (reference sequence). The CDR3 is made up of 15 amino acids. The J segment lost 1 base and the V segment lost 6 bases, leaving 9 bases of the junction unmatched. The CDR3 nucleotides are TGTGCCAGCAGCACCCTAGCGGAGACGTCCTACGAGCAGTACTTC. This sequence encodes CASSTLAETSYEQYF.

This clonotype was observed many times. CDR3: CASSYERRLDEQYF. The DNA for the CDR3 is TGTGCCAGCAGTTACGAGCGTAGACTCGACGAGCAGTACTTC. V gene TRBV6-5 combines with J gene TRBJ2-7; D gene uncertain. The CDR3 extends over 14 amino acids. V gave up 2 bases and J gave up 5 bases, with 13 bases separating them. Germline CDR1 MNHEY, CDR2 SVGAGI.

Concerning this clonotype: The conserved phenylalanine or tryptophan normally closing the CDR3 is absent here, so this likely arose from a read error. The DNA is omitted, as the CDR3 cannot be located on it reliably, and the CDR3 follows TCRdb's listing. The V call is TRBV12-3 or TRBV12-4, the J call TRBJ2-7; TRBD1 was called by the table and not checked on the DNA. The CDR3 contains 12 residues when both ends are counted. CDR3 amino acids: CASSPYRGEKYL.

This clonotype was seen ten or more times. CDR3 amino acids: CASSQGGRTNEKLFF. The CDR3 DNA reads as TGTGCCAGCAGCCAGGGGGGACGGACTAATGAAAAACTGTTTTTT. The V gene is TRBV3-1, the J gene TRBJ1-4; TRBD1 is a possible D gene (5 bases). The CDR3 sequence is 15 residues long. V gave up 3 bases and J gave up 2 bases, with 10 bases separating them. CDR1 is LGHDT and CDR2 is YNNKEL in the germline V gene (reference sequence). Combining the CDR3 with reference TRBV3-1 and TRBJ1-4 gives the whole variable domain DTAVSQTPKYLVTQMGNDKSIKCEQNLGHDTMYWYKQDSKKFLKIMFSYNNKELIINETVPNRFSPKSPDKAHLNLHINSLELGDSAVYFCASSQGGRTNEKLFFGSGTQLSVL.

The V gene is TRBV6-1, the J gene TRBJ2-7; 9 bases line up with TRBD1. The CDR3 length is 14 residues. V dropped 5 bases and J dropped 5; count of bases not matched to a gene: 7. Per germline, CDR1 MNHNS and CDR2 SASEGT. CDR3 amino acids: CASSTRTGDDEQYF. CDR3 DNA: TGTGCCAGCAGTACTCGGACAGGGGACGACGAGCAGTACTTC.

The chain uses TRBV20-1 and TRBJ1-6; D might be TRBD1 (6 bases). Germline V gene lookup returns CDR1 DFQATT and CDR2 SNEGSKA (reference sequence). The CDR3 extends over 13 amino acids. Trimming removed 6 bases at V and 6 bases at J, with 12 bases between. DNA for the CDR3: TGCAGTGCGTTGGACAGCGCTAATTCACCCCTCCACTTT. It translates to CSALDSANSPLHF.

The J gene is TRBJ2-7, the V gene TRBV7-8; 10 nucleotides match TRBD2. The CDR3 is 13 amino acids. V shed 4 bases and J 6 bases; nucleotides not matched to a gene: 3. Germline CDR1 is SGHVS and CDR2 is FQNEAQ. DNA for the CDR3: TGTGCCAGCAGCTCCGTAGCGGGGGGCGAGCAGTACTTC. Amino acids: CASSSVAGGEQYF.

This clonotype was counted at least ten times. This sequence joins TRBV20-1 and TRBJ2-7; 12 bases are shared with TRBD2. From germline, CDR1 is DFQATT and CDR2 SNEGSKA (reference sequence). CDR3 length: 17 residues. Trimming cost V 1 base and J 6 bases; bases outside gene matches: 13. The CDR3 nucleotides are TGCAGTGCTAGAGGGAGGCCTAGCGGGAGGGCCGAGGCCGAGCAGTACTTC. Translating gives CSARGRPSGRAEAEQYF.

About this clonotype: A clone one base away is much larger, so this may be a read error. This rearrangement joins TRBV19 to TRBJ2-2; 8 bases fit TRBD1. This CDR3 contains 13 residues. Germline loops: CDR1 LNHDA, CDR2 SQIVND (reference sequence). CDR3 protein: CASSGQGTWELFF. CDR3 sequence (DNA): TGTGCCAGTAGTGGACAGGGCACCTGGGAGCTGTTTTTT. Using reference TRBV19 and TRBJ2-2 for the parts outside the CDR3, the full variable domain is DGGITQSPKYLFRKEGQNVTLSCEQNLNHDAMYWYRQDPGQGLRLIYYSQIVNDFQKGDIAEGYSVSREKKESFPLTVTSAQKNPTAFYLCASSGQGTWELFFGEGSRLTVL.

V gene TRBV7-9 combines with J gene TRBJ2-7; unclear D gene. CDR1 and CDR2 from the germline V gene are SEHNR and FQNEAQ (reference sequence). The length of the CDR3 is 14 residues. The ends were cut back, 1 base at V and 3 bases at J, with 10 bases in the middle. CDR3: CASSLESARYEQYF. The DNA of the CDR3 is TGTGCCAGCAGCTTAGAGTCAGCCCGCTACGAGCAGTACTTC.

This clonotype appeared many times. The V gene is TRBV12-3 or TRBV12-4, the J gene TRBJ2-3; D might be TRBD2 (6 bases). The CDR3 contains 16 residues. The germline V and J ends were trimmed by 6 bases and 6 bases, with 22 bases remaining between them. CDR3 sequence: CASSLALGRRADTQYF. CDR3 DNA: TGTGCCAGCAGCCTGGCCTTAGGGAGGAGGGCGGATACGCAGTATTTT.

The J gene is TRBJ1-5, the V gene TRBV5-8; D is perhaps TRBD1 (6 bases). CDR3 size: 15 residues. The germline gives CDR1 SGHTS, CDR2 YDEGEE. V was shortened by 2 bases and J by 5 bases, with 14 bases between the two germline ends. CDR3 coding DNA: TGTGCCAGCAGCTTTCAGGGGCTTGACTATCAGCCCCAGCATTTT. The encoded protein is CASSFQGLDYQPQHF.

The chain carries TRBV19 and TRBJ1-6; 11 bases are a match to TRBD1. Trimming cost V 8 bases and J 6 bases; bases outside gene matches: 9. Per germline, CDR1 LNHDA and CDR2 SQIVND (reference sequence). CDR3 length: 16 residues. CDR3 coding DNA: TGTGCCAGTTCCGGGACAGGGGGAATAAGTAATTCACCCCTCCACTTT. Amino acids: CASSGTGGISNSPLHF.

Many counts were recorded for this clonotype. This chain links TRBV28 with TRBJ2-5; 14 bases align to TRBD2. CDR1 is MDHEN and CDR2 is SYDVKM in the germline V gene. This CDR3 spans 16 amino acids. Trimming removed 6 bases from V and 7 bases from J; junction bases left unmatched: 10. CDR3 residues: CASRGGTSGSHVTQYF. The CDR3 DNA is TGTGCCAGCAGGGGGGGGACTAGCGGGAGCCACGTGACCCAGTACTTC.

With regard to this clonotype: With a far larger clone one base away, a read error is the likely cause. This chain connects TRBV6-4 to TRBJ2-2; 10 bases are shared with TRBD2. The V gene's germline CDR1 is MRHNA and CDR2 SNTAGT. The CDR3 runs 18 residues. The CDR3 coding sequence is TGTGCCAGCAGTTTGGGGCTAGCGGGAGAATATGGAACCGGGGAGCTGTCTTTT. Protein sequence: CASSLGLAGEYGTGELSF.

In its sample, this clonotype was seen many times. CDR3 amino acids: CASSTRQGEDQPQHF. CDR3 coding DNA: TGCGCCAGCAGCACCCGACAGGGGGAGGATCAGCCCCAGCATTTT. The chain joins TRBV4-1 to TRBJ1-5; TRBD1 aligns across 9 bases. The CDR3 extends over 15 amino acids. Germline V CDR1 and CDR2: MGHRA, YSYEKL. V lost 5 bases and J lost 5; bases outside the gene matches: 7.

The rearrangement links TRBV9 to TRBJ2-3; D gene ambiguous. CDR1 and CDR2 from the germline V gene are SGDLS and YYNGEE. V was trimmed by 0 bases and J by 2 bases, leaving 10 bases between them. The CDR3 runs to 15 residues. The DNA of the CDR3 is TGTGCCAGCAGCGTAGAGGGTCTAGACACAGATACGCAGTATTTT. This gives the protein CASSVEGLDTDTQYF.

This clonotype showed up many times. The V call is TRBV12-3 or TRBV12-4, the J call TRBJ1-4; D ambiguous. V gave up 6 bases and J gave up 7 bases, with 6 bases separating them. The CDR3 sequence is 11 residues long. CDR3 in DNA: TGTGCCAGCAGGGCTAGTGAAAAACTGTTTTTT. It encodes CASRASEKLFF.

This clonotype is deemed medium-sized (0.01 to 0.1%). The rearrangement uses TRBV5-1 and TRBJ2-2; tentative D call: TRBD2 (5 bases). V dropped 2 bases and J dropped 0 bases, with 8 bases sitting between them. This CDR3 region has 15 residues. Germline values: CDR1 SGHRS, CDR2 YFSETQ. This chain's CDR3 is CASSLGRANTGELFF. The CDR3 DNA follows: TGCGCCAGCAGCTTAGGGCGGGCGAACACCGGGGAGCTGTTTTTT.

Sample share makes this clonotype medium-sized. This chain joins TRBV28 and TRBJ2-7; the D is unclear. In germline, CDR1 is MDHEN, CDR2 SYDVKM. The CDR3 is 12 amino acids. The germline V and J ends were trimmed by 6 bases and 6 bases, with 12 bases remaining between them. The chain's CDR3 is CASSLLLTEQYF. The CDR3 nucleotides are TGTGCCAGCAGCTTACTGTTGACCGAGCAGTACTTC.

A word on this clonotype: This is likely a read error, given that the CDR3 carries no conserved phenylalanine or tryptophan at its end. The chain joins TRBV24-1 to TRBJ2-1; D could derive from TRBD1 or TRBD2 (5 bases each). Looked up from germline, CDR1 is KGHDR and CDR2 is SFDVKD. The CDR3 length is 13 residues. V dropped 0 bases and J dropped 12 bases, with 11 bases sitting between them. The CDR3 sequence is CATSDLVWGRQFS. For the CDR3, the DNA is TGTGCCACCAGTGATTTGGTGTGGGGACGGCAGTTCTCC.

The chain couples TRBV5-1 to TRBJ2-1; 13 bases match TRBD2. The CDR3 spans 17 residues. Germline CDR1 reads SGHRS; CDR2 reads YFSETQ. V shed 4 bases and J 6 bases; nucleotides not matched to a gene: 10. CDR3 in DNA: TGCGCCAGCAGCGGCGGCCGGACTAGCGGGAGCGGCAATGAGCAGTTCTTC. Translating gives CASSGGRTSGSGNEQFF.